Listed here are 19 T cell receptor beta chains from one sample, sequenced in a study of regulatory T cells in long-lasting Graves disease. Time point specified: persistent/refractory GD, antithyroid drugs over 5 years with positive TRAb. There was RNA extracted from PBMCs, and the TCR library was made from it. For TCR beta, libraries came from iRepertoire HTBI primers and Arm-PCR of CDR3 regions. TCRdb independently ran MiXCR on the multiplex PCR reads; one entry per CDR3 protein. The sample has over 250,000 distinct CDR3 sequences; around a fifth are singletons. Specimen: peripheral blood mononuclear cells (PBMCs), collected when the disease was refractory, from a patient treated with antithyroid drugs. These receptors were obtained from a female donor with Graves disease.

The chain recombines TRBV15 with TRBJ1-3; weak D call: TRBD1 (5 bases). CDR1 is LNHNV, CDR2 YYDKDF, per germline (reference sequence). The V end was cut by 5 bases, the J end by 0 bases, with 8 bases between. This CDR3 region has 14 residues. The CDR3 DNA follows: TGTGCCACCAGCGACAGCCCCTCTGGAAACACCATATATTTT. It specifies CATSDSPSGNTIYF.

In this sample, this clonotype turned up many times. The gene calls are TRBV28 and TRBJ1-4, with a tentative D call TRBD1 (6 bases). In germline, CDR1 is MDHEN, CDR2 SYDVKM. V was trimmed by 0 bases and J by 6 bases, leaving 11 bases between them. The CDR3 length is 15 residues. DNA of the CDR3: TGTGCCAGCAGTTTATGGGGGGCGCGGGATGAAAAACTGTTTTTT. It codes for CASSLWGARDEKLFF.

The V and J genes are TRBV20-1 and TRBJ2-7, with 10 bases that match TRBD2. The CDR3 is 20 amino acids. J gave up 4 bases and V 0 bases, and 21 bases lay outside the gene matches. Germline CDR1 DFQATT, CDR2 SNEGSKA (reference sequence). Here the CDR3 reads CSARDKGPGLAWRESYEQYF. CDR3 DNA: TGCAGTGCTAGAGATAAGGGGCCGGGACTAGCGTGGAGGGAGAGTTACGAGCAGTACTTC.

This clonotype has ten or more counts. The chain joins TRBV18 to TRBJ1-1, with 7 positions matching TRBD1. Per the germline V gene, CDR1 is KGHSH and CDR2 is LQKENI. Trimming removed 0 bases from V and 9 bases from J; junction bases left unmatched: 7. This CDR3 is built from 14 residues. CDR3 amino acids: CASSPPSEGAKAFF. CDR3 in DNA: TGTGCCAGCTCACCACCCTCTGAGGGGGCGAAAGCTTTCTTT.

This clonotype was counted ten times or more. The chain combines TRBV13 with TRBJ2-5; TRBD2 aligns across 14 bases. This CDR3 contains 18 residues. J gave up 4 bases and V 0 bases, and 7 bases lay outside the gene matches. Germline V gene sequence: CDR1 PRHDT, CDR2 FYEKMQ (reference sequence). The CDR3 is CASSLGGTSGRGGETQYF. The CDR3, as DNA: TGTGCCAGCAGCTTAGGAGGGACTAGCGGGAGAGGTGGAGAGACCCAGTACTTC. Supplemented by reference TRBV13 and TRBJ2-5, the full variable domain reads AAGVIQSPRHLIKEKRETATLKCYPIPRHDTVYWYQQGPGQDPQFLISFYEKMQSDKGSIPDRFSAQQFSDYHSELNMSSLELGDSALYFCASSLGGTSGRGGETQYFGPGTRLLVL.

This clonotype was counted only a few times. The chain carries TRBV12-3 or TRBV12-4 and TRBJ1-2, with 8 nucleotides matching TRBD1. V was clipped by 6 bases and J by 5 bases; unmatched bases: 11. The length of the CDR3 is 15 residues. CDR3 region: CASSPWTGRGYGYTF. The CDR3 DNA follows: TGTGCCAGCAGCCCTTGGACAGGGAGAGGGTATGGCTACACCTTC.

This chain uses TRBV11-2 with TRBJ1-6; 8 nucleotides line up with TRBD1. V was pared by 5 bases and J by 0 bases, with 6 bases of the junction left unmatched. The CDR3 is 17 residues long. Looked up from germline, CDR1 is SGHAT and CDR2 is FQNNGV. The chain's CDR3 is CASSPDRGGSYNSPLHF. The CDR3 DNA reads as TGTGCCAGCAGCCCCGACAGGGGTGGCTCCTATAATTCACCCCTCCACTTT.

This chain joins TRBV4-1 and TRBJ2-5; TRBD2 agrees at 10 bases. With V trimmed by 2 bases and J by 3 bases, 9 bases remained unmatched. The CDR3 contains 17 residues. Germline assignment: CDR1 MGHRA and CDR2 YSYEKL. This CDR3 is CASSQRLAGVMEETQYF. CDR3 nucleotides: TGCGCCAGCAGCCAAAGGCTAGCGGGAGTTATGGAAGAGACCCAGTACTTC.

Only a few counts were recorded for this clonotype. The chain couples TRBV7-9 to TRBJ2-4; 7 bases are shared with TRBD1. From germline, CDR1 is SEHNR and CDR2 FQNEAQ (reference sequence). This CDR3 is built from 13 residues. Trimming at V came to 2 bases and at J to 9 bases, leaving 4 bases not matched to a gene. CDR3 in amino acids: CASSLKGGGIQYF. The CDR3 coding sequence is TGTGCCAGCAGCTTAAAAGGGGGCGGCATTCAGTACTTC.

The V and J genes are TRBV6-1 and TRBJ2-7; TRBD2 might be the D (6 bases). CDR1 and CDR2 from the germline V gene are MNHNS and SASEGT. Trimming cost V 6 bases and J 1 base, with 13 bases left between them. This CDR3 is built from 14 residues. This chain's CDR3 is CASSTRDLSYEQYF. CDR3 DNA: TGTGCCAGCAGCACTCGGGACTTATCCTACGAGCAGTACTTC.

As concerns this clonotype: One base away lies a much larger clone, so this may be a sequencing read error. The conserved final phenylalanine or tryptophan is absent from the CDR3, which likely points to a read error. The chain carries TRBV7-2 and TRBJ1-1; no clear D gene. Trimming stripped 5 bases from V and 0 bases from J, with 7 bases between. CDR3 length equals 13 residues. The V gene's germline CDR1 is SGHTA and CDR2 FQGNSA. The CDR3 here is CASSVQMNTEAFL. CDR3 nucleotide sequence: TGTGCCAGCAGCGTACAGATGAACACTGAAGCTTTCCTT.

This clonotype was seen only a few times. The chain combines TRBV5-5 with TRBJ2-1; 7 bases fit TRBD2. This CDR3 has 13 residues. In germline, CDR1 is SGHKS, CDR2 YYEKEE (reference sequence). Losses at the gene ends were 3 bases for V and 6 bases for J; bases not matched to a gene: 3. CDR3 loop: CASSSGLLNEQFF. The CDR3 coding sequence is TGTGCCAGCAGCTCGGGACTACTCAATGAGCAGTTCTTC.

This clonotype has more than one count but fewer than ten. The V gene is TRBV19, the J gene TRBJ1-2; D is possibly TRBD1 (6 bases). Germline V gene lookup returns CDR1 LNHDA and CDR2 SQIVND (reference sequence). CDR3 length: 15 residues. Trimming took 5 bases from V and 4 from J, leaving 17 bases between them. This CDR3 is CASSRDHRAGYGYTF. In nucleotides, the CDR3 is TGTGCCAGTAGTCGAGACCACAGGGCTGGCTATGGCTACACCTTC.

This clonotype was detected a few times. CDR3 nucleotides: TGTGCCAGCAGCCCAGCAGGGGGAACAAGCTCCTACAATGAGCAGTTCTTC. It yields the protein CASSPAGGTSSYNEQFF. This chain connects TRBV9 to TRBJ2-1; TRBD1 agrees at 7 bases. This CDR3 region has 17 residues. CDR1 is SGDLS and CDR2 is YYNGEE in the germline V gene. V shed 4 bases, J shed 0 bases, and the junction held 10 bases outside the gene matches.

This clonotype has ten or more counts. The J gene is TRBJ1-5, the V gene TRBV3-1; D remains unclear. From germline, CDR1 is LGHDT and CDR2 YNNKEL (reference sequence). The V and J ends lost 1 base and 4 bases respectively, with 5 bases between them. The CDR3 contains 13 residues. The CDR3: CASSQGQNQPQHF. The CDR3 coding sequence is TGTGCCAGCAGCCAAGGGCAGAATCAGCCCCAGCATTTT.

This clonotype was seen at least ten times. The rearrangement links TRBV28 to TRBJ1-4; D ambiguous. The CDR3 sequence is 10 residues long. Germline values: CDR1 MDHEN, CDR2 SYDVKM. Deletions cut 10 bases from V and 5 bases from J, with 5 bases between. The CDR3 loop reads CAIGNEKLFF. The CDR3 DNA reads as TGTGCCATCGGAAATGAAAAACTGTTTTTT.

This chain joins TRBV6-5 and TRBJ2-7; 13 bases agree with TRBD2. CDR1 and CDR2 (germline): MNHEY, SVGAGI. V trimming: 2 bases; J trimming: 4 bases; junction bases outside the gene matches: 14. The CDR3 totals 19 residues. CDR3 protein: CASSYPLDSTSGRLYEQYF. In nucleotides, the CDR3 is TGTGCCAGCAGTTACCCACTCGATTCGACTAGCGGGAGGCTGTACGAGCAGTACTTC.

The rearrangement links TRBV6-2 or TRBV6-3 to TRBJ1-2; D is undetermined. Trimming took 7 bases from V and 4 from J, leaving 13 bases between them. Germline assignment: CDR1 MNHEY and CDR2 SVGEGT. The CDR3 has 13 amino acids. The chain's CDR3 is CASTPDTTYGYTF. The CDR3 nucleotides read TGTGCCAGCACCCCAGACACGACCTATGGCTACACCTTC.

CDR3 sequence reads: CASSYSAGDYGYTF. In nucleotides, the CDR3 is TGTGCCAGCAGTTACTCTGCGGGGGACTATGGCTACACCTTC. This chain uses TRBV6-9 with TRBJ1-2, with D maybe TRBD1 (5 bases). The CDR3 length is 14 residues. Looked up from germline, CDR1 is MNHGY and CDR2 is SVAAGI. The V and J ends lost 3 bases and 3 bases respectively, with 11 bases between them.